One and the same sample provided the 8 T cell receptor beta chains below, sequenced in a study of Tregs in tolerant kidney transplant recipients. The protocol was immunoSEQ multiplex PCR, while the TCRdb copy is restricted to in-frame clones and leaves out a portion. The data hold about 94,000 clones, with roughly 93% observed a single time. The sequencing here drew on CD4+ T cells from blood, taken before the transplant. These receptor sequences come from a human donor who received a combined kidney and bone marrow transplant.

The J gene is TRBJ2-3, the V gene TRBV28; 9 bases are shared with TRBD2. J was trimmed by 2 bases and V by 4 bases; bases with no gene match: 7. Germline CDR1 MDHEN, CDR2 SYDVKM. This CDR3 region has 16 residues. In DNA form, the CDR3 reads TGTGCCAGCAGTTCTTTTAGCGGGAGTTTCACAGATACGCAGTATTTT. Amino acid sequence: CASSSFSGSFTDTQYF. Drawing the rest from reference TRBV28 and TRBJ2-3, the complete variable domain is DVKVTQSSRYLVKRTGEKVFLECVQDMDHENMFWYRQDPGLGLRLIYFSYDVKMKEKGDIPEGYSVSREKKERFSLILESASTNQTSMYLCASSSFSGSFTDTQYFGPGTRLTVL.

This clone was seen just once. J is TRBJ2-7 and V is TRBV5-1; a possible D gene is TRBD1 (8 bases). This CDR3 spans 18 amino acids. V lost 3 bases and J lost 1, with 23 bases in between. The V gene's germline CDR1 is SGHRS and CDR2 YFSETQ. The DNA for the CDR3 is TGCGCCAGCAGCTGGGGGGGACAGGCCCGAAAGACTTCCTACGAGCAGTACTTC. Translating gives CASSWGGQARKTSYEQYF. The variable domain in full, with the rest retrieved from reference TRBV5-1 and TRBJ2-7, is KAGVTQTPRYLIKTRGQQVTLSCSPISGHRSVSWYQQTPGQGLQFLFEYFSETQRNKGNFPGRFSGRQFSNSRSEMNVSTLELGDSALYLCASSWGGQARKTSYEQYFGPGTRLTVT.

The chain couples TRBV21-1 to TRBJ1-5; the tabulated D call, TRBD1, remains unverified against the DNA. TRBV21-1 is noted as a pseudogene. This CDR3 comprises 16 residues. The chain's CDR3 is CASSKERGQGHQPQHF. For the CDR3, the DNA is TGTGCCAGCAGCAAAGAACGGGGACAAGGACATCAGCCCCAGCATTTT.

This clone was recorded a few times. The CDR3 protein is CAISKGQANYGYTF. DNA for the CDR3: TGTGCCATCAGCAAGGGACAGGCAAACTATGGCTACACCTTC. The chain couples TRBV10-3 to TRBJ1-2; 8 bases line up with TRBD1. The CDR3 extends over 14 amino acids. The germline gives CDR1 ENHRY, CDR2 SYGVKD. Unmatched junction bases numbered 5, after V lost 6 bases and J lost 2 bases.

This chain joins TRBV7-2 and TRBJ2-1; D ambiguous. Trimming took off 4 bases at V and 2 bases at J, with 12 bases between the two ends. Germline V gene lookup returns CDR1 SGHTA and CDR2 FQGNSA. The CDR3 is 15 residues long. DNA for the CDR3: TGTGCCAGCAGCTGGGCCCTCCCAACCTACAATGAGCAGTTCTTC. Translated, it gives CASSWALPTYNEQFF.

The chain joins TRBV18 to TRBJ1-2, with 7 bases that match TRBD1. The V segment lost 4 bases and the J segment 3 bases; nucleotides outside the gene matches: 5. CDR3 length: 14 residues. The germline CDR1 and CDR2 sequences are KGHSH and LQKENI. In DNA form, the CDR3 reads TGTGCCAGCTCACTCCGACAGGGCGACTATGGCTACACCTTC. Translating it yields CASSLRQGDYGYTF.

The chain joins TRBV6-4 to TRBJ2-7; 9 positions match TRBD2. The CDR3 covers 15 residues. V lost 6 bases and J lost 1; bases outside the gene matches: 7. CDR1 is MRHNA, CDR2 SNTAGT, per germline. CDR3 loop: CASRVAGVGSYEQYF. CDR3 coding DNA: TGTGCCAGCAGGGTAGCGGGAGTGGGTTCCTACGAGCAGTACTTC.

The rearrangement joins TRBV5-1 to TRBJ2-1; 12 bases align to TRBD2. The CDR3 length is 20 residues. Germline V gene sequence: CDR1 SGHRS, CDR2 YFSETQ. The V and J ends lost 1 base and 0 bases, in that order; junction bases with no gene match: 11. The CDR3 protein is CASSLMVTSGSIGSYNEQFF. The CDR3 nucleotides read TGCGCCAGCAGCTTGATGGTGACTAGCGGGAGTATAGGCTCCTACAATGAGCAGTTCTTC.